The 18 T cell receptor beta chains reported below all come from one sample, sequenced in a study of control samples from healthy donors and cancer patients. Assay used: immunoSEQ multiplex PCR; TCRdb lists only in-frame clones, some missing. The table lists fewer than 60,000 clones, around 85% of them singletons, with less than 3.5% in the top ten. Sequencing input: PBMCs. Every receptor here comes from a woman in her forties or fifties with lung cancer.

By frequency in the sample, this clone is medium-sized. V usage is TRBV6-5 and J usage is TRBJ1-2; no clear D. V lost 2 bases and J 4 bases, leaving 11 bases between the germline ends. CDR3 length: 14 residues. Germline-derived CDR1 and CDR2 are MNHEY and SVGAGI. The CDR3 here is CASSYIGQTYGYTF. DNA of the CDR3: TGTGCCAGCAGTTACATCGGTCAGACCTATGGCTACACCTTC.

This sequence joins TRBV11-2 and TRBJ2-2; D ambiguous. CDR1 SGHAT and CDR2 FQNNGV come from the germline V gene. The CDR3 runs to 15 residues. The ends were cut back, 5 bases at V and 4 bases at J, with 14 bases in the middle. The CDR3 here is CASSPAVGLTGELFF. The CDR3 DNA is TGTGCCAGCAGCCCGGCTGTCGGGCTCACCGGGGAGCTGTTTTTT.

This chain uses TRBV9 with TRBJ2-2; D gene uncertain. Germline V gives CDR1 SGDLS, CDR2 YYNGEE. V lost 0 bases, J lost 3 bases, and 9 bases lay in between. This CDR3 comprises 15 residues. The CDR3 sequence is CASSVGGSYTGELFF. CDR3 nucleotides: TGTGCCAGCAGCGTAGGTGGGTCATACACCGGGGAGCTGTTTTTT.

The chain couples TRBV6-6 to TRBJ2-5, with D maybe TRBD2 (6 bases). V dropped 5 bases and J dropped 5 bases, with 15 bases sitting between them. CDR1 and CDR2 from the germline V gene are MNHNY and SVGAGI (reference sequence). The CDR3 is 14 residues long. In DNA, the CDR3 is TGTGCCAGCAGTCCCCCCCATCGGGAGGAGACCCAGTACTTC. Translated: CASSPPHREETQYF.

This chain connects TRBV7-2 to TRBJ2-1; no clear D. The CDR3 is made up of 18 amino acids. Germline V gene data show CDR1 as SGHTA and CDR2 as FQGNSA. The germline V and J ends were trimmed by 2 bases and 2 bases, with 19 bases remaining between them. CDR3 sequence reads: CASSLRTRVRAPYNEQFF. CDR3 coding DNA: TGTGCCAGCAGCTTAAGAACCCGGGTTAGAGCTCCCTACAATGAGCAGTTCTTC.

The gene calls are TRBV29-1 and TRBJ1-1; D not resolved. There are 12 residues in the CDR3. V was clipped by 3 bases and J by 4 bases, with 9 bases between them. Per the germline V gene, CDR1 is SQVTM and CDR2 is ANQGSEA. CDR3 DNA: TGCAGCGTTGAGGCTCCGGGCACTGAAGCTTTCTTT. Protein product: CSVEAPGTEAFF.

J is TRBJ2-7 and V is TRBV19; D gene ambiguous. The length of the CDR3 is 17 residues. CDR1 is LNHDA and CDR2 is SQIVND in the germline V gene (reference sequence). The V gene lost 0 bases and the J gene lost 7 bases, with 22 bases spanning the gap. The CDR3 is CASSIDPSSHRSREQYF. CDR3 nucleotide sequence: TGTGCCAGTAGTATAGACCCCAGCTCACATCGGTCTAGAGAGCAGTACTTC.

The chain joins TRBV4-3 to TRBJ2-7; possibly TRBD1 for D (6 bases). V lost 0 bases, J lost 2 bases, and 17 bases lay in between. The CDR3 sequence is 17 residues long. CDR1 is LGHNA and CDR2 is YSLEER in the germline V gene. The CDR3 here is CASSQDRYSGQAYEQYF. The CDR3 DNA is TGCGCCAGCAGCCAAGATCGCTATTCGGGACAAGCCTACGAGCAGTACTTC.

This clone has just one count. The chain recombines TRBV20-1 with TRBJ1-1; weak D call: TRBD1 (5 bases). V lost 3 bases and J 8 bases, leaving 13 bases between the germline ends. The germline CDR1 and CDR2 sequences are DFQATT and SNEGSKA (reference sequence). The CDR3 has 12 residues. This CDR3 is CSASDGDYEAFF. The CDR3 bases are TGCAGTGCTAGTGATGGGGACTACGAAGCTTTCTTT.

This clone was observed a few times. CDR3 nucleotides: TGTGCCAGCAGTCAGGGACACCCCGTGGGAGGGCCCCAGCATTTT. Amino acids: CASSQGHPVGGPQHF. V usage is TRBV3-1 (or the pseudogene TRBV3-2) and J usage is TRBJ1-5; the D gene is possibly TRBD1 (6 bases). Germline CDR1 and CDR2: LGHDT and YNNKEL (reference sequence). This CDR3 is built from 15 residues. The V end lost 6 bases, the J end lost 9 bases, and 21 bases lay between the germline ends.

This rearrangement joins TRBV7-6 to TRBJ2-5, with D possibly matching TRBD2 (6 bases). CDR3 length equals 15 residues. In germline, CDR1 is SGHVS, CDR2 FNYEAQ. Trimming shortened V by 3 bases and J by 2 bases, and 13 bases separated the two germline ends. CDR3 residues: CASSLEGRKQETQYF. The CDR3 nucleotides are TGTGCCAGCAGCTTGGAGGGACGGAAACAAGAGACCCAGTACTTC.

V gene TRBV6-5 combines with J gene TRBJ1-1; no clear D. V was shortened by 0 bases and J by 6 bases, with 11 bases between the two germline ends. The CDR3 consists of 14 residues. The V gene's germline CDR1 is MNHEY and CDR2 SVGAGI. As DNA, the CDR3 is TGTGCCAGCAGTTACTCCGGCCCTTATGCTGAAGCTTTCTTT. Translated: CASSYSGPYAEAFF.

This rearrangement joins TRBV11-2 to TRBJ2-5; TRBD2 matches 16 bases. CDR1 is SGHAT and CDR2 is FQNNGV in the germline V gene. Losses at the gene ends were 5 bases for V and 5 bases for J; bases not matched to a gene: 8. This CDR3 comprises 17 residues. This chain's CDR3 is CASSPGTSGGAMETQYF. DNA of the CDR3: TGTGCCAGCAGCCCAGGGACTAGCGGGGGGGCCATGGAGACCCAGTACTTC. Full variable domain (missing parts from reference TRBV11-2 and TRBJ2-5): EAGVAQSPRYKIIEKRQSVAFWCNPISGHATLYWYQQILGQGPKLLIQFQNNGVVDDSQLPKDRFSAERLKGVDSTLKIQPAKLEDSAVYLCASSPGTSGGAMETQYFGPGTRLLVL.

The chain links TRBV2 to TRBJ1-1, with D perhaps TRBD1 (6 bases). Looked up from germline, CDR1 is SNHLY and CDR2 is FYNNEI. The CDR3 is 13 amino acids. The ends were cut back, 4 bases at V and 4 bases at J, with 10 bases in the middle. CDR3 region: CASSVTGFTEAFF. The CDR3, as DNA: TGTGCCAGCAGTGTTACAGGGTTCACTGAAGCTTTCTTT.

The rearrangement uses TRBV10-3 and TRBJ1-1; D gene unclear. V was trimmed by 4 bases and J by 1 base, leaving 7 bases between them. The CDR3 is made up of 13 amino acids. Germline lookup yields CDR1 ENHRY and CDR2 SYGVKD. The CDR3 sequence: CAISGASNTEAFF. CDR3 nucleotides: TGTGCCATCAGTGGGGCTTCGAACACTGAAGCTTTCTTT.

The J gene is TRBJ1-2, the V gene TRBV29-1; 7 positions agree with TRBD1. Germline CDR1 and CDR2: SQVTM and ANQGSEA. The CDR3 spans 15 residues. V lost 4 bases to trimming and J lost 8 bases; unmatched junction nucleotides: 16. CDR3 amino acids: CSVAHTIDRVGGYTF. CDR3 DNA: TGCAGCGTTGCCCACACAATCGACAGGGTCGGGGGCTACACCTTC. Full variable domain (remainder filled in from reference TRBV29-1 and TRBJ1-2): SAVISQKPSRDICQRGTSLTIQCQVDSQVTMMFWYRQQPGQSLTLIATANQGSEATYESGFVIDKFPISRPNLTFSTLTVSNMSPEDSSIYLCSVAHTIDRVGGYTFGSGTRLTVV.

V is TRBV5-1 and J is TRBJ1-1; the match to TRBD1 covers 10 bases. V lost 3 bases and J lost 0; bases outside the gene matches: 5. Germline V lookup: CDR1 SGHRS, CDR2 YFSETQ. CDR3 length equals 16 residues. This CDR3 is CASSSGQGGMNTEAFF. CDR3 in DNA: TGCGCCAGCAGCTCCGGACAGGGGGGCATGAACACTGAAGCTTTCTTT.

The chain employs TRBV6-1 and TRBJ1-2, with 8 nucleotides matching TRBD1. The junction had 18 bases not matched to a gene; V was cut back by 3 bases and J by 3 bases. The germline gives CDR1 MNHNS, CDR2 SASEGT. CDR3 length: 19 residues. The CDR3 region is CASSDLYRDRSLLDYGYTF. CDR3 nucleotide sequence: TGTGCCAGCAGTGACCTATACCGGGACAGGTCGTTGCTTGACTATGGCTACACCTTC.